One and the same sample provided the 27 T cell receptor beta chains below, sequenced in a study of chemoradiotherapy in HPV16-positive cancers. Profiled with immunoSEQ multiplex PCR; TCRdb holds only in-frame clones, not every one. The sample contains fewer than 2,000 clones, about four fifths of which appear only once. The sequences come from tumor tissue, collected from a patient who underwent chemoradiotherapy. These receptor sequences come from a human donor with HPV-associated anogenital cancer.

The chain joins TRBV5-6 to TRBJ2-7, with D perhaps TRBD1 (6 bases). The germline V and J ends were trimmed by 2 bases and 5 bases, with 17 bases remaining between them. This CDR3 spans 15 amino acids. The germline gives CDR1 SGHDT, CDR2 YYEEEE. This chain's CDR3 is CASSFLQGESDEQYF. In DNA, the CDR3 is TGTGCCAGCAGCTTCCTACAGGGAGAATCAGACGAGCAGTACTTC. The full variable domain, rest sourced from reference TRBV5-6 and TRBJ2-7, is DAGVTQSPTHLIKTRGQQVTLRCSPKSGHDTVSWYQQALGQGPQFIFQYYEEEERQRGNFPDRFSGHQFPNYSSELNVNALLLGDSALYLCASSFLQGESDEQYFGPGTRLTVT.

The chain joins TRBV5-1 to TRBJ1-1, with D unresolved. The V and J ends lost 0 bases and 8 bases respectively, with 17 bases between them. The CDR3 runs to 15 residues. Germline values: CDR1 SGHRS, CDR2 YFSETQ. CDR3 loop: CASSLVGNEGGEAFF. CDR3 DNA sequence: TGCGCCAGCAGCTTGGTGGGTAATGAAGGAGGGGAAGCTTTCTTT.

This chain joins TRBV4-1 and TRBJ2-7, with 7 bases identical to TRBD1. The germline gives CDR1 MGHRA, CDR2 YSYEKL. The CDR3 sequence is 15 residues long. Trimming took 6 bases from V and 3 from J; bases not matched to a gene: 11. CDR3 region: CASSQTGDSHYEQYF. The DNA of the CDR3 is TGCGCCAGCAGTCAAACCGGGGACAGCCACTACGAGCAGTACTTC.

As for this clone: Because the CDR3's place on the DNA is in doubt, the DNA is left out and the CDR3 is given as listed by TCRdb. The chain is built from TRBV21-1 and TRBJ1-3; the D call in the table, TRBD1, was not verified against the DNA. TRBV21-1 is a pseudogene. The CDR3 numbers 17 amino acids, ends counted. CDR3 sequence reads: CASRDRFRWGSGNTIYF.

This chain joins TRBV7-6 and TRBJ2-5, with TRBD1 matching 9 bases. The V gene end was trimmed by 5 bases and the J gene end by 7 bases; junction bases not matched to a gene: 17. The V gene's germline CDR1 is SGHVS and CDR2 FNYEAQ. The CDR3 totals 17 residues. CDR3 loop: CASSPFPGTGSGGTQYF. The CDR3 region has the DNA TGTGCCAGCAGCCCTTTCCCCGGGACAGGGTCTGGGGGGACCCAGTACTTC.

This clone was seen only once. One end of the junction fails to match germline, which may point to a read error. V gene TRBV7-7 combines with J gene TRBJ2-7, with 9 bases aligning to TRBD1. The CDR3 covers 13 residues. Germline V lookup: CDR1 SSHAT, CDR2 FNYEAQ (reference sequence). The CDR3 spells CASSIGQGTEQYF. The CDR3 region has the DNA TGTGCTAGCAGCATCGGACAGGGGACCGAGCAGTACTTC.

The chain uses TRBV7-3 and TRBJ1-1, with a weak D call TRBD1 (5 bases). The V gene's germline CDR1 is SGHTA and CDR2 FQGTGA. This CDR3 spans 13 amino acids. Trimming cost V 0 bases and J 3 bases, with 5 bases left between them. DNA of the CDR3: TGTGCCAGCAGCTTAACAGGGGACACTGAAGCTTTCTTT. Protein sequence: CASSLTGDTEAFF.

In DNA form, the CDR3 reads TGTGCCAGTAGTATTGGCGCCAGGGTCTCCTACGAGCAGTACTTC. Translating it yields CASSIGARVSYEQYF. The J gene is TRBJ2-7, the V gene TRBV19; the D gene is possibly TRBD1 (5 bases). The V and J ends lost 3 bases and 0 bases respectively, with 12 bases between them. CDR1 and CDR2 (germline): LNHDA, SQIVND (reference sequence). The length of the CDR3 is 15 residues.

The chain couples TRBV11-3 to TRBJ1-1, with TRBD1 matching over 10 bases. CDR1 SGHNT and CDR2 YENEEA come from the germline V gene. The CDR3 sequence is 14 residues long. The V gene end was trimmed by 5 bases and the J gene end by 6 bases; junction bases not matched to a gene: 6. This CDR3 reads CASSPRDRGSEAFF. The CDR3 DNA reads as TGTGCCAGCAGCCCCCGGGACAGGGGCTCTGAAGCTTTCTTT. Full variable domain (outside the CDR3, taken from reference TRBV11-3 and TRBJ1-1): EAGVVQSPRYKIIEKKQPVAFWCNPISGHNTLYWYLQNLGQGPELLIRYENEEAVDDSQLPKDRFSAERLKGVDSTLKIQPAELGDSAVYLCASSPRDRGSEAFFGQGTRLTVV.

Sample share makes this clone large (0.1 to 1%). This chain links TRBV6-5 with TRBJ1-2, with TRBD1 matching 9 bases. V lost 6 bases, J lost 6 bases, and 5 bases stayed unmatched. CDR3 length equals 13 residues. CDR1 and CDR2 (germline): MNHEY, SVGAGI. In nucleotides, the CDR3 is TGTGCCAGCAGCCGTGGGACAGGGAATGGCTACACCTTC. Translation gives CASSRGTGNGYTF.

This clone came up a few times. The chain joins TRBV28 to TRBJ2-2; no reliable D call. The V end was cut by 1 base, the J end by 4 bases, with 7 bases between. CDR1 is MDHEN and CDR2 is SYDVKM in the germline V gene. CDR3 size: 14 residues. The CDR3 DNA follows: TGTGCCAGCAGTTTATCTTCATTCACCGGGGAGCTGTTTTTT. It specifies CASSLSSFTGELFF.

V gene TRBV5-1 combines with J gene TRBJ2-1; D not resolved. The CDR3 is 15 amino acids. The V end was cut by 0 bases, the J end by 0 bases, with 7 bases between. Per germline, CDR1 SGHRS and CDR2 YFSETQ. CDR3 protein: CASSLDLSSYNEQFF. CDR3 in DNA: TGCGCCAGCAGCTTGGACCTGAGCTCCTACAATGAGCAGTTCTTC.

V and J are TRBV2 and TRBJ2-1; 10 nucleotides agree with TRBD2. V lost 7 bases, J lost 9 bases, and 12 bases stayed unmatched. This CDR3 spans 15 amino acids. The germline CDR1 and CDR2 sequences are SNHLY and FYNNEI. The CDR3 loop is CASKRSAGGLSEQFF. CDR3 nucleotides: TGTGCCAGCAAAAGATCAGCGGGAGGGCTGAGTGAGCAGTTCTTC.

This chain connects TRBV11-2 to TRBJ2-7; 8 bases fit TRBD2. The CDR3 loop spans 15 amino acids. The germline gives CDR1 SGHAT, CDR2 FQNNGV. With V trimmed by 5 bases and J by 2 bases, 8 bases remained unmatched. CDR3 amino acids: CASSRAGGPAYEQYF. CDR3 bases: TGTGCCAGCAGCAGGGCGGGAGGTCCTGCCTACGAGCAGTACTTC.

V usage is TRBV6-5 and J usage is TRBJ2-7, with 7 bases lining up with TRBD2. Trimming cost V 8 bases and J 5 bases; bases outside gene matches: 12. CDR1 is MNHEY and CDR2 is SVGAGI in the germline V gene. There are 14 residues in the CDR3. The CDR3 coding sequence is TGTGCCAGCGGGAGAGGCGGGAGTAAGGACGAGCAGTACTTC. Its translation: CASGRGGSKDEQYF.

The chain is built from TRBV10-1 and TRBJ1-2; no firm D call. Looked up from germline, CDR1 is WNHNN and CDR2 is SYGVQD (reference sequence). The CDR3 is 12 amino acids. Trimming removed 8 bases at V and 7 bases at J, with 14 bases between. CDR3 nucleotides: TGCGCCAGCTGTGGCCGGGGTCCTGGCTACACCTTC. It codes for CASCGRGPGYTF.

In this sample, this clone is large. This chain connects TRBV5-1 to TRBJ2-7; a weak D match, TRBD2 (7 bases). This CDR3 comprises 14 residues. Germline values: CDR1 SGHRS, CDR2 YFSETQ. V was pared by 9 bases and J by 7 bases, with 23 bases between. The CDR3: CATADTGGAGEQYF. The CDR3 nucleotides are TGCGCCACCGCGGACACGGGGGGCGCAGGTGAGCAGTACTTC.

The J gene is TRBJ2-2, the V gene TRBV7-9; D perhaps matches TRBD2 (5 bases). The CDR3 extends over 13 amino acids. V was pared by 7 bases and J by 5 bases, with 11 bases between. CDR1 SEHNR and CDR2 FQNEAQ come from the germline V gene (reference sequence). The CDR3 protein is CASTGSSTGELFF. CDR3 nucleotide sequence: TGTGCCAGCACTGGGAGCTCTACCGGGGAGCTGTTTTTT.

The chain uses TRBV5-1 and TRBJ1-1; D is unresolved. The CDR3 totals 14 residues. CDR1 SGHRS and CDR2 YFSETQ come from the germline V gene. V was clipped by 2 bases and J by 4 bases, with 12 bases between them. CDR3 sequence reads: CASSFGGEGTEAFF. CDR3 in DNA: TGCGCCAGCAGCTTCGGAGGTGAGGGCACTGAAGCTTTCTTT.

This chain links TRBV4-3 with TRBJ2-4, with 7 bases lining up with TRBD2. The CDR3 has 17 amino acids. The germline gives CDR1 LGHNA, CDR2 YSLEER. The ends lost 0 bases at V and 11 bases at J; junction bases unmatched: 16. The CDR3 DNA sequence: TGCGCCAGCAGCCAAGATGGACCGGCGGGGGAAGGTTCGGTTCAGTACTTC. This encodes CASSQDGPAGEGSVQYF.

This chain joins TRBV11-2 and TRBJ2-7, with D perhaps TRBD1 (6 bases). Germline values: CDR1 SGHAT, CDR2 FQNNGV. The length of the CDR3 is 13 residues. Trimming took 4 bases from V and 3 from J, leaving 10 bases between them. The DNA for the CDR3 is TGTGCCAGCAGCTCGACAGGAGACTACGAGCAGTACTTC. This translates into CASSSTGDYEQYF.

The chain is built from TRBV11-2 and TRBJ2-7; no clear D gene. This CDR3 has 13 residues. The V end lost 1 base, the J end lost 6 bases, and 10 bases lay between the germline ends. The germline V gene encodes CDR1 SGHAT and CDR2 FQNNGV. The CDR3 DNA sequence: TGTGCCAGCAGCTTAGTTGGCCCCCGCGAGCAGTACTTC. It yields the protein CASSLVGPREQYF.

The chain employs TRBV5-6 and TRBJ1-5; D ambiguous. The V and J ends lost 0 bases and 7 bases respectively, with 11 bases between them. The CDR3 covers 14 residues. Per germline, CDR1 SGHDT and CDR2 YYEEEE. The CDR3 loop reads CASSLGPGEQPQHF. The DNA of the CDR3 is TGTGCCAGCAGCTTGGGTCCCGGGGAGCAGCCCCAGCATTTT.

The CDR3 is CASSLVGVGGELFF. CDR3 nucleotide sequence: TGTGCCAGCAGTTTAGTAGGGGTTGGCGGGGAGCTGTTTTTT. This chain uses TRBV27 with TRBJ2-2; tentatively, D is TRBD1 (5 bases). The CDR3 consists of 14 residues. Germline values: CDR1 MNHEY, CDR2 SMNVEV (reference sequence). The ends were cut back, 2 bases at V and 7 bases at J, with 11 bases in the middle.

This chain links TRBV27 with TRBJ2-3, with 8 nucleotides matching TRBD1. Germline trimming cut 5 bases from V and 1 base from J; bases unmatched to any gene: 11. Germline V gene data show CDR1 as MNHEY and CDR2 as SMNVEV (reference sequence). The CDR3 contains 17 residues. The CDR3 loop reads CASSPSRGTGRTDTQYF. The DNA for the CDR3 is TGTGCCAGCAGTCCATCCCGGGGGACAGGCCGCACAGATACGCAGTATTTT.

This chain connects TRBV29-1 to TRBJ2-7, with D possibly matching TRBD1 (5 bases). The CDR3 contains 13 residues. The V gene's germline CDR1 is SQVTM and CDR2 ANQGSEA. V was clipped by 4 bases and J by 3 bases, with 13 bases between them. The DNA for the CDR3 is TGCAGCGTTGGGGCACAGGACAACTACGAGCAGTACTTC. The encoded protein is CSVGAQDNYEQYF.

This rearrangement joins TRBV6-1 to TRBJ1-2; no firm D call. This CDR3 has 13 residues. Germline lookup yields CDR1 MNHNS and CDR2 SASEGT. V was shortened by 2 bases and J by 8 bases, with 12 bases between the two germline ends. The CDR3 is CASSESLERGYTF. The CDR3 coding sequence is TGTGCCAGCAGTGAATCCCTCGAGAGGGGCTACACCTTC.